Below are 32 T cell receptor beta chains sequenced from a single sample in a study of blood T cell repertoires in COVID-19. The repertoire was sequenced with immunoSEQ multiplex PCR; TCRdb's copy has only in-frame clones and lacks some. The sample holds under 200,000 clones, 85% to 90% seen once. Sequenced sample: peripheral blood. Receptors originate from a man between 40 and 49 years old with active or convalescent COVID-19.

This clone appeared a few times. V usage is TRBV28 and J usage is TRBJ2-2; 9 bases map to TRBD2. V lost 6 bases, J lost 4 bases, and 15 bases stayed unmatched. The CDR3 has 18 amino acids. Germline values: CDR1 MDHEN, CDR2 SYDVKM. The CDR3 loop reads CASSPRLGGRALTGELFF. The CDR3 coding sequence is TGTGCCAGCAGCCCACGTCTGGGCGGGAGGGCCCTCACCGGGGAGCTGTTTTTT.

The chain carries TRBV7-9 and TRBJ1-1; weak D call: TRBD1 (5 bases). The germline V gene has CDR1 SEHNR and CDR2 FQNEAQ (reference sequence). The CDR3 consists of 15 residues. Trimming took off 3 bases at V and 8 bases at J, with 19 bases between the two ends. CDR3 nucleotides: TGTGCCAGCAGCTTTTTCGGGGGATTGACGGAAGAAGCTTTCTTT. Translated: CASSFFGGLTEEAFF.

The chain employs TRBV3-1 (or the pseudogene TRBV3-2) and TRBJ2-5; 11 bases agree with TRBD2. Germline CDR1 reads LGHDT; CDR2 reads YNNKEL (reference sequence). The CDR3 loop spans 16 amino acids. The V and J ends lost 3 bases and 3 bases, in that order; junction bases with no gene match: 6. CDR3 nucleotides: TGTGCCAGCAGCCAGAGACTAGCGGGGTCCGAAGAGACCCAGTACTTC. Its translation is CASSQRLAGSEETQYF.

The gene calls are TRBV5-1 and TRBJ2-2; 12 bases agree with TRBD1. CDR1 and CDR2 from the germline V gene are SGHRS and YFSETQ. The CDR3 is 15 amino acids. J gave up 5 bases and V 3 bases, and 2 bases lay outside the gene matches. CDR3 loop: CASSWDRGRTGELFF. The DNA for the CDR3 is TGCGCCAGCAGCTGGGACAGGGGGCGGACCGGGGAGCTGTTTTTT.

The chain is built from TRBV4-3 and TRBJ2-1; D possibly corresponds to TRBD1 (5 bases). Germline values: CDR1 LGHNA, CDR2 YSLEER. V was cut by 2 bases and J by 5 bases, with 7 bases left in between. The CDR3 is 13 residues long. The CDR3 sequence is CASSQQGHNEQFF. The CDR3 DNA is TGCGCCAGCAGCCAACAGGGCCACAATGAGCAGTTCTTC.

The rearrangement joins TRBV10-3 to TRBJ2-7, with 8 bases matching TRBD1. The CDR3 is 11 residues long. V dropped 10 bases and J dropped 6; count of bases not matched to a gene: 5. Germline loops: CDR1 ENHRY, CDR2 SYGVKD. The CDR3 sequence: CATQTGAEQYF. Written as DNA, the CDR3 is TGTGCCACGCAGACAGGGGCCGAGCAGTACTTC.

The chain combines TRBV19 with TRBJ2-5; 9 bases are shared with TRBD2. J gave up 1 base and V 3 bases, and 6 bases lay outside the gene matches. The CDR3 has 16 residues. Germline V gene data show CDR1 as LNHDA and CDR2 as SQIVND (reference sequence). CDR3 residues: CASSIETSGLQETQYF. Written as DNA, the CDR3 is TGTGCCAGTAGTATCGAGACTAGCGGACTCCAAGAGACCCAGTACTTC.

This chain joins TRBV7-9 and TRBJ2-3, with D possibly being TRBD2 (5 bases). V lost 5 bases, J lost 0 bases, and 18 bases lay in between. The germline V gene encodes CDR1 SEHNR and CDR2 FQNEAQ (reference sequence). This CDR3 comprises 17 residues. CDR3 bases: TGTGCCAGCAGCCTGTCGGGGAAACTAACTAGCACAGATACGCAGTATTTT. It yields the protein CASSLSGKLTSTDTQYF.

The genes are TRBV7-8 and TRBJ2-3, with 9 bases identical to TRBD1. V trimming: 5 bases; J trimming: 2 bases; junction bases outside the gene matches: 5. CDR1 and CDR2 (germline): SGHVS, FQNEAQ. There are 15 residues in the CDR3. The DNA for the CDR3 is TGTGCCAGCAGCCGAGGGACAGGGTACACAGATACGCAGTATTTT. The encoded protein is CASSRGTGYTDTQYF.

The sample holds one count of this clone. Written as DNA, the CDR3 is TGTGCCAGCAGCTTAACCAGAGGGTCCCTAGGGTACTTC. It yields the protein CASSLTRGSLGYF. The chain employs TRBV11-2 and TRBJ2-4; D might be TRBD2 (5 bases). The CDR3 has 13 residues. Trimming pared 2 bases from V and 15 bases from J, leaving 17 bases between. In germline, CDR1 is SGHAT, CDR2 FQNNGV. Supplemented by reference TRBV11-2 and TRBJ2-4, the full variable domain reads EAGVAQSPRYKIIEKRQSVAFWCNPISGHATLYWYQQILGQGPKLLIQFQNNGVVDDSQLPKDRFSAERLKGVDSTLKIQPAKLEDSAVYLCASSLTRGSLGYFGAGTRLSVL.

The chain is built from TRBV5-4 and TRBJ1-5, with 7 bases that match TRBD1. Germline V gene data show CDR1 as SGHNT and CDR2 as YYREEE (reference sequence). The CDR3 is made up of 14 amino acids. V dropped 4 bases and J dropped 6; count of bases not matched to a gene: 7. CDR3 bases: TGTGCCAGCAGCGTCAGGGGGAAAGGTCAGCCCCAGCATTTT. Translation: CASSVRGKGQPQHF.

This chain uses TRBV18 with TRBJ2-2; maybe TRBD1 (6 bases). This CDR3 comprises 16 residues. The V gene lost 4 bases and the J gene lost 2 bases, with 14 bases spanning the gap. Germline CDR1 is KGHSH and CDR2 is LQKENI. The CDR3 nucleotides read TGTGCCAGCTCACTAATAGGACAGTTTAACACCGGGGAGCTGTTTTTT. It encodes CASSLIGQFNTGELFF. The full variable domain, its missing parts supplied by reference TRBV18 and TRBJ2-2, is NAGVMQNPRHLVRRRGQEARLRCSPMKGHSHVYWYRQLPEEGLKFMVYLQKENIIDESGMPKERFSAEFPKEGPSILRIQQVVRGDSAAYFCASSLIGQFNTGELFFGEGSRLTVL.

The chain joins TRBV7-9 to TRBJ1-2; 9 bases are shared with TRBD1. The CDR3 is 14 residues long. In germline, CDR1 is SEHNR, CDR2 FQNEAQ (reference sequence). Trimming cost V 4 bases and J 5 bases; bases outside gene matches: 5. CDR3 DNA sequence: TGTGCCAGCAGCTCTGGACAGGGGAGATATGGCTACACCTTC. Residues: CASSSGQGRYGYTF.

This clone has just one count. The V call is TRBV6-5, the J call TRBJ1-1; no definite D call. The CDR3 runs 13 residues. Germline V gives CDR1 MNHEY, CDR2 SVGAGI. V lost 6 bases and J lost 10, with 18 bases in between. Here the CDR3 DNA reads TGTGCCAGCAGCCAAGCCCCCTCAACGGTAGCTTTCTTT. Amino acids: CASSQAPSTVAFF.

This rearrangement joins TRBV4-1 to TRBJ2-1; TRBD2 agrees at 15 bases. Germline V lookup: CDR1 MGHRA, CDR2 YSYEKL. The CDR3 has 18 residues. V gave up 5 bases and J gave up 0 bases; unmatched junction bases: 5. This CDR3 is CASSGLAGGDSSYNEQFF. The CDR3 DNA sequence: TGCGCCAGCAGCGGACTAGCGGGGGGGGATAGCTCCTACAATGAGCAGTTCTTC.

Concerning this clone itself: This sample also contains other DNA sequences that code for the same CDR3. This rearrangement joins TRBV5-1 to TRBJ1-5; D perhaps matches TRBD1 (5 bases). The CDR3 runs 15 residues. CDR1 SGHRS and CDR2 YFSETQ come from the germline V gene. With 0 bases removed from V and 1 base from J, the gap between germline ends came to 8 bases. CDR3 DNA: TGCGCCAGCAGCTTGGATGGGGGGAGCAATCAGCCCCAGCATTTT. Translated: CASSLDGGSNQPQHF. Drawing the rest from reference TRBV5-1 and TRBJ1-5, the complete variable domain is KAGVTQTPRYLIKTRGQQVTLSCSPISGHRSVSWYQQTPGQGLQFLFEYFSETQRNKGNFPGRFSGRQFSNSRSEMNVSTLELGDSALYLCASSLDGGSNQPQHFGDGTRLSIL.

The rearrangement uses TRBV7-8 and TRBJ2-1; 7 bases align to TRBD2. Germline CDR1 is SGHVS and CDR2 is FQNEAQ. CDR3 length equals 16 residues. J lost 3 bases, V lost 5 bases, and 10 bases had no gene match. The CDR3 sequence is CASSPTSLINYNEQFF. The CDR3 DNA reads as TGTGCCAGCAGCCCGACTAGCCTCATTAACTACAATGAGCAGTTCTTC.

This clone was counted once. V gene TRBV7-3 combines with J gene TRBJ2-2; weak D call: TRBD2 (6 bases). Germline V gene sequence: CDR1 SGHTA, CDR2 FQGTGA. V was clipped by 5 bases and J by 4 bases, with 14 bases between them. This CDR3 is 15 amino acids long. The CDR3 loop reads CASSPTGVGTGELFF. Here the CDR3 DNA reads TGTGCCAGCAGCCCGACGGGGGTTGGCACCGGGGAGCTGTTTTTT.

The chain links TRBV25-1 to TRBJ2-3, with D possibly being TRBD1 (5 bases). CDR3 size: 16 residues. Germline assignment: CDR1 MGHDK and CDR2 SYGVNS. Trimming removed 3 bases from V and 4 bases from J, with 17 bases in between. CDR3 in DNA: TGTGCCAGCAGTGATCCCCGACCTATGGGGCCAGATACGCAGTATTTT. Its protein product is CASSDPRPMGPDTQYF.

The chain carries TRBV19 and TRBJ2-3; no clear D gene. Germline V gives CDR1 LNHDA, CDR2 SQIVND (reference sequence). V dropped 7 bases and J dropped 0 bases, with 11 bases sitting between them. CDR3 length: 14 residues. CDR3 sequence: CASNRGTSTDTQYF. DNA of the CDR3: TGTGCCAGTAATCGCGGAACTAGCACAGATACGCAGTATTTT.

V gene TRBV27 combines with J gene TRBJ1-5; no definite D call. CDR3 size: 15 residues. V was shortened by 3 bases and J by 3 bases, with 12 bases between the two germline ends. Per germline, CDR1 MNHEY and CDR2 SMNVEV (reference sequence). CDR3 in amino acids: CASSFNGGLNQPQHF. The CDR3, as DNA: TGTGCCAGCAGTTTCAACGGAGGACTCAATCAGCCCCAGCATTTT.

The chain recombines TRBV30 with TRBJ1-2; 8 positions agree with TRBD1. CDR1 is GTSNPN and CDR2 is SVGIG in the germline V gene (reference sequence). Trimming cost V 2 bases and J 7 bases; bases outside gene matches: 3. The CDR3 consists of 12 residues. The CDR3 is CAWSRTGFGYTF. CDR3 nucleotide sequence: TGTGCCTGGAGTCGGACAGGGTTTGGCTACACCTTC.

The CDR3 is CASSFSGKNQPQHF. The CDR3 DNA is TGTGCCAGCAGTTTTAGCGGGAAAAATCAGCCCCAGCATTTT. V and J are TRBV28 and TRBJ1-5, with D uncertain. The V end lost 3 bases, the J end lost 4 bases, and 10 bases lay between the germline ends. The CDR3 is 14 residues long. From germline, CDR1 is MDHEN and CDR2 SYDVKM.

The chain recombines TRBV5-1 with TRBJ2-2; 7 bases align to TRBD1. Germline V gives CDR1 SGHRS, CDR2 YFSETQ. V gave up 4 bases and J gave up 0 bases; unmatched junction bases: 3. The CDR3 contains 15 residues. CDR3 sequence (DNA): TGCGCCAGCAGCCAGGGACAGTCGAACACCGGGGAGCTGTTTTTT. Protein sequence: CASSQGQSNTGELFF.

The chain combines TRBV5-1 with TRBJ2-6; D might be TRBD1 (6 bases). The germline CDR1 and CDR2 sequences are SGHRS and YFSETQ. CDR3 length: 17 residues. Deletions cut 4 bases from V and 2 bases from J, with 16 bases between. Here the CDR3 reads CASSLQKGGTGANVLTF. The CDR3 nucleotides are TGCGCCAGCAGCCTCCAAAAAGGGGGAACTGGGGCCAACGTCCTGACTTTC.

This sequence joins TRBV18 and TRBJ1-1, with TRBD1 matching 9 bases. CDR3 length: 15 residues. The V gene end was trimmed by 2 bases and the J gene end by 1 base; junction bases not matched to a gene: 2. Germline V CDR1 and CDR2: KGHSH, LQKENI. The CDR3 DNA is TGTGCCAGCTCACCAGGGACAGGGCCGAACACTGAAGCTTTCTTT. Translating gives CASSPGTGPNTEAFF.

The chain carries TRBV6-4 and TRBJ2-2, with a possible D match to TRBD1 (6 bases). V lost 5 bases, J lost 4 bases, and 14 bases lay in between. Germline V gene lookup returns CDR1 MRHNA and CDR2 SNTAGT. The CDR3 is 15 residues long. The chain's CDR3 is CASSQQGPGTGELFF. The CDR3 DNA sequence: TGTGCCAGCAGTCAACAGGGCCCGGGCACCGGGGAGCTGTTTTTT.

This chain links TRBV13 with TRBJ1-5; 9 nucleotides align to TRBD1. The CDR3 has 15 residues. Germline-derived CDR1 and CDR2 are PRHDT and FYEKMQ (reference sequence). Trimming at V came to 5 bases and at J to 1 base, leaving 3 bases not matched to a gene. The DNA of the CDR3 is TGTGCCAGCAGCAAGGACAGGGGCAGCAATCAGCCCCAGCATTTT. This gives the protein CASSKDRGSNQPQHF.

The J gene is TRBJ2-3, the V gene TRBV9; TRBD2 matches at 7 bases. CDR3 length: 17 amino acids. The germline V gene has CDR1 SGDLS and CDR2 YYNGEE. J gave up 0 bases and V 2 bases, and 9 bases lay outside the gene matches. The CDR3 is CASSVFGGRASTDTQYF. The CDR3 nucleotides are TGTGCCAGCAGCGTTTTCGGGGGGAGGGCTAGCACAGATACGCAGTATTTT.

This chain connects TRBV27 to TRBJ1-4; tentative D call: TRBD1 (6 bases). V lost 5 bases, J lost 7 bases, and 17 bases lay in between. The germline V gene has CDR1 MNHEY and CDR2 SMNVEV (reference sequence). The CDR3 covers 15 residues. CDR3 nucleotide sequence: TGTGCCAGCAGTCCAGTCGGGGGGCTCGTTGAAAAACTGTTTTTT. Translating it yields CASSPVGGLVEKLFF.

This clone has more than one count but fewer than ten. This chain links TRBV27 with TRBJ2-7; D may be TRBD1 (6 bases). Germline values: CDR1 MNHEY, CDR2 SMNVEV (reference sequence). The length of the CDR3 is 15 residues. With 6 bases removed from V and 2 bases from J, the gap between germline ends came to 17 bases. CDR3 in DNA: TGTGCCAGCAGGGCCTCCGGGACACAACCCTACGAGCAGTACTTC. This gives the protein CASRASGTQPYEQYF.

The chain recombines TRBV24-1 with TRBJ2-7; TRBD1 matches 7 bases. The CDR3 extends over 14 amino acids. The V gene's germline CDR1 is KGHDR and CDR2 SFDVKD. V was pared by 2 bases and J by 4 bases, with 4 bases of the junction left unmatched. Written as DNA, the CDR3 is TGTGCCACCAGTGATTCAGGGACAGCTTACGAGCAGTACTTC. Its translation: CATSDSGTAYEQYF.